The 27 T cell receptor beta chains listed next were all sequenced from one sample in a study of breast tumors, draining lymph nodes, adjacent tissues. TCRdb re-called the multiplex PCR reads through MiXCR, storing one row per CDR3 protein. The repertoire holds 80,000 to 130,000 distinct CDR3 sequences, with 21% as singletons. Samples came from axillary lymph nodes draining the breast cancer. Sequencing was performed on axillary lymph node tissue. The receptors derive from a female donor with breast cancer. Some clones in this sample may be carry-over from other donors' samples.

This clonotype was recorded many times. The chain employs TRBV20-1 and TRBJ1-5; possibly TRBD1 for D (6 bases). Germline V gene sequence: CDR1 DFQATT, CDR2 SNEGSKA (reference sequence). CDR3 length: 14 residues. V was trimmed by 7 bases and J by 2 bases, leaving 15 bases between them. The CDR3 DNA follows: TGCAGTGTGAGGGGGAGTCATGGCAATCAGCCCCAGCATTTT. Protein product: CSVRGSHGNQPQHF.

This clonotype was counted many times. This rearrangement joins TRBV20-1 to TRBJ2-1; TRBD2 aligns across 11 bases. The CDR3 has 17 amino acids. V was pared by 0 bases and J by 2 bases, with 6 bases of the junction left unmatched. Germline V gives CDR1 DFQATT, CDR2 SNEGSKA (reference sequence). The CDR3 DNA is TGCAGTGCTAGAGATATGCTAGCGGGAGGTACCTACAATGAGCAGTTCTTC. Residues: CSARDMLAGGTYNEQFF.

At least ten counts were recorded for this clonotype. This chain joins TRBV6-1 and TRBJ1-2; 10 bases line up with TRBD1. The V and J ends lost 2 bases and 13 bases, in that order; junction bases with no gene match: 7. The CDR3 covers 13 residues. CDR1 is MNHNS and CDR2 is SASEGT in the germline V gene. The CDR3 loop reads CASSEYRQGALTF. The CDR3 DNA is TGTGCCAGCAGTGAATACCGACAGGGGGCTCTCACCTTC.

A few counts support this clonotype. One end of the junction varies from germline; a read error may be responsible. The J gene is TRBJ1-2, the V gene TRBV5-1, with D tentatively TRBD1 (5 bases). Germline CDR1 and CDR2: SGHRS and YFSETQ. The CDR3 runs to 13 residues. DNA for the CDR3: TGCGCCAGCAGCCGTGACAGTGGCTATGACTACACCTTC. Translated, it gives CASSRDSGYDYTF.

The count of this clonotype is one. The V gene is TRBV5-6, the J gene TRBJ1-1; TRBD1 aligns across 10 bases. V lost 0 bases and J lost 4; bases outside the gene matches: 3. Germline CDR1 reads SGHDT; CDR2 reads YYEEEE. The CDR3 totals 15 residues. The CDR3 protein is CASSLGQGASTEAFF. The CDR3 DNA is TGTGCCAGCAGCTTGGGACAGGGGGCTTCCACTGAAGCTTTCTTT.

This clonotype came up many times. The DNA for the CDR3 is TGCGCCAGCAGCTCCGCAATACAGGGGAGCTATGGCTACACCTTC. This codes for CASSSAIQGSYGYTF. This chain links TRBV5-1 with TRBJ1-2; 7 bases align to TRBD1. V lost 3 bases to trimming and J lost 4 bases; unmatched junction nucleotides: 9. The CDR3 extends over 15 amino acids. Germline CDR1 reads SGHRS; CDR2 reads YFSETQ.

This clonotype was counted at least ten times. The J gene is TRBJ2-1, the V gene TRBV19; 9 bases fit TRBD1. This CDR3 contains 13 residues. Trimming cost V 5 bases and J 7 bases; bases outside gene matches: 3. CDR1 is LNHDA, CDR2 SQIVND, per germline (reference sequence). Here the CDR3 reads CASSLQGANEQFF. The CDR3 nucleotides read TGTGCCAGTAGTTTACAGGGGGCGAATGAGCAGTTCTTC.

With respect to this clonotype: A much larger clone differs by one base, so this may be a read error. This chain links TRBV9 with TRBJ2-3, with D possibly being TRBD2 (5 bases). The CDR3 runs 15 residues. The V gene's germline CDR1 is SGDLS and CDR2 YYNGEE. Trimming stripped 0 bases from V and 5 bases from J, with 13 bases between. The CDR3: CASSVAGSRGDTQYF. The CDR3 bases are TGTGCCAGCAGCGTAGCGGGGAGCCGAGGAGATACGCAGTATTTT.

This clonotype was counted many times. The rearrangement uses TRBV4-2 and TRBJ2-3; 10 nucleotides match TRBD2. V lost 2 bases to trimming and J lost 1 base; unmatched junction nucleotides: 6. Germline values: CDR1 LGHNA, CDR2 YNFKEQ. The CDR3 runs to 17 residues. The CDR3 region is CASSQKSTSGGTDTQYF. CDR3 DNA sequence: TGTGCCAGCAGCCAAAAGTCCACTAGCGGGGGCACAGATACGCAGTATTTT.

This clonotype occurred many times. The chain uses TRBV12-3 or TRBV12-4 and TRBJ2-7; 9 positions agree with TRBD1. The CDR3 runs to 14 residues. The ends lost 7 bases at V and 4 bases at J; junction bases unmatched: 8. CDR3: CASMRQGGGYEQYF. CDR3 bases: TGTGCCAGCATGAGACAGGGGGGTGGGTACGAGCAGTACTTC.

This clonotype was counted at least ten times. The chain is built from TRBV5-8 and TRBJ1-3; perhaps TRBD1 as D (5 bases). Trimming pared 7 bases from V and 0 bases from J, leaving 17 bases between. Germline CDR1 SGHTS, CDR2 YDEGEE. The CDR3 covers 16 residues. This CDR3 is CASGYWDGFSGNTIYF. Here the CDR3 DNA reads TGTGCCAGCGGGTACTGGGACGGGTTCTCTGGAAACACCATATATTTT.

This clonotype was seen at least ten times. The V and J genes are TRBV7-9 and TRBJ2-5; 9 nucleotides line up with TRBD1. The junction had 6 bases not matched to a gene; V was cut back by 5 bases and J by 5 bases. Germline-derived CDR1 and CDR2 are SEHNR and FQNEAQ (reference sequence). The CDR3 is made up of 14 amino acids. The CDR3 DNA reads TGTGCCAGCAGCCGACAGGGGGGAGGGGAGACCCAGTACTTC. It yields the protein CASSRQGGGETQYF. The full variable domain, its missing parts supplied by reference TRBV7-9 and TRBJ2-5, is DTGVSQNPRHKITKRGQNVTFRCDPISEHNRLYWYRQTLGQGPEFLTYFQNEAQLEKSRLLSDRFSAERPKGSFSTLEIQRTEQGDSAMYLCASSRQGGGETQYFGPGTRLLVL.

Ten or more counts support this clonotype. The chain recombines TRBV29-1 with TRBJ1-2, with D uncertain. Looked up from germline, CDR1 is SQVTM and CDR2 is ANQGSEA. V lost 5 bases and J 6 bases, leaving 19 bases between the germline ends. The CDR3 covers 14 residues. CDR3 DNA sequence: TGCAGCGTTATAGTCGGGGAGGAGACGAATGGCTACACCTTC. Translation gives CSVIVGEETNGYTF.

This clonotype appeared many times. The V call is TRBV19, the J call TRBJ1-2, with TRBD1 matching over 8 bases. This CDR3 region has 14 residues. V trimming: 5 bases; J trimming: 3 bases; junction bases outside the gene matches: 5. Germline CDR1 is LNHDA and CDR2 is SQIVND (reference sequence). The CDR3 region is CASSVPGQDYGYTF. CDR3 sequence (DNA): TGTGCCAGTAGTGTACCGGGACAGGACTATGGCTACACCTTC.

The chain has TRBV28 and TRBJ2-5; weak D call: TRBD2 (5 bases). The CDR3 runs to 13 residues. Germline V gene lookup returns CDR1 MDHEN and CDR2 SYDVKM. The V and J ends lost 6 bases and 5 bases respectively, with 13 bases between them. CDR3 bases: TGTGCCAGCAGGGGTTCGGGATGGGAGACCCAGTACTTC. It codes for CASRGSGWETQYF.

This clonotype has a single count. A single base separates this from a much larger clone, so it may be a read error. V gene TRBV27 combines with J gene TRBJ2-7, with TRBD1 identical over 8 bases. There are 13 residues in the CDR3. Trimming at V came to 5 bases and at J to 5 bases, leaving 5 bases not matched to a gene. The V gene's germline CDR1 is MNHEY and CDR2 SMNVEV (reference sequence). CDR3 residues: CASSMQGANEQYF. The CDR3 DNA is TGTGCCAGCAGTATGCAGGGGGCAAACGAGCAGTACTTC.

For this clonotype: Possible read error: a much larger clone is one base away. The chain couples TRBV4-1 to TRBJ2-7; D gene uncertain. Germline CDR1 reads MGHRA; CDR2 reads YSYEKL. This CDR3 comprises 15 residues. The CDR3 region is CASSQEEYTSYGQYF. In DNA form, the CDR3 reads TGCGCCAGCAGCCAAGAGGAGTACACCTCCTACGGGCAGTACTTC.

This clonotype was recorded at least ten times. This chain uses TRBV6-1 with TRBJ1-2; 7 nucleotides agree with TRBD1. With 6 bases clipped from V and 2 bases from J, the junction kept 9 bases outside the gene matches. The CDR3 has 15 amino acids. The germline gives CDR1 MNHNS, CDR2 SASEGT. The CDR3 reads CASSLTRTGNYGYTF. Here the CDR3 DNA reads TGTGCCAGCAGCCTGACTAGGACAGGAAACTATGGCTACACCTTC.

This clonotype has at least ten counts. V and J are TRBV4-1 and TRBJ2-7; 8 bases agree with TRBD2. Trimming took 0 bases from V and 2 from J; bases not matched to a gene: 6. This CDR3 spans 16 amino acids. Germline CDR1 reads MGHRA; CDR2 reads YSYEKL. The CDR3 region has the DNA TGCGCCAGCAGCCAAGATCGAGTACTAGCGGCCTACGAGCAGTACTTC. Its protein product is CASSQDRVLAAYEQYF.

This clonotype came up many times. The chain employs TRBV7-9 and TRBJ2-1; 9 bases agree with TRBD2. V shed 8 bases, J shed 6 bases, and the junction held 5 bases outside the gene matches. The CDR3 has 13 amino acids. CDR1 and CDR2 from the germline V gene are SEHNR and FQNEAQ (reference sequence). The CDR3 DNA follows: TGTGCCAGCCGGGGACTAGCCAGCAATGAGCAGTTCTTC. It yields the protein CASRGLASNEQFF.

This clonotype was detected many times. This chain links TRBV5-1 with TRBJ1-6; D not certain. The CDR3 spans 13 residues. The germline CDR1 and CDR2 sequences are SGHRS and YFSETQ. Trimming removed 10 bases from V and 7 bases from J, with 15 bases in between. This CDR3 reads CASPAELNSPLHF. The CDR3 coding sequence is TGCGCCTCTCCCGCGGAGCTCAATTCACCCCTCCACTTT.

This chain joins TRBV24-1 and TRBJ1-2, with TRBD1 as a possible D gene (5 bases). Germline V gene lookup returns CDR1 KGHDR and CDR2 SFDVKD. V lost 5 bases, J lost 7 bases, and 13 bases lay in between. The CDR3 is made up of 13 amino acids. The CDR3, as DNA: TGTGCCACCAGTGGTAGGGGCTTGCGTGGCTACACCTTC. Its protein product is CATSGRGLRGYTF.

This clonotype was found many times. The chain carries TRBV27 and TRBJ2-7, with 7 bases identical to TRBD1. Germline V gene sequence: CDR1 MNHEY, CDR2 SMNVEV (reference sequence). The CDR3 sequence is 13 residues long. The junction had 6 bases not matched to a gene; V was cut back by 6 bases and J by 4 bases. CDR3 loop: CASSRNRGYEQYF. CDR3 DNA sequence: TGTGCCAGCAGCCGAAACAGGGGATACGAGCAGTACTTC.

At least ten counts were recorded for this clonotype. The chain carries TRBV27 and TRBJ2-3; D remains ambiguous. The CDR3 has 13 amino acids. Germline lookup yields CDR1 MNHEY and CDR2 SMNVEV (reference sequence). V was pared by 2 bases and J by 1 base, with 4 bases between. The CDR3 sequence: CASSLIRTDTQYF. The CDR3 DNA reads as TGTGCCAGCAGTTTAATCCGCACAGATACGCAGTATTTT.

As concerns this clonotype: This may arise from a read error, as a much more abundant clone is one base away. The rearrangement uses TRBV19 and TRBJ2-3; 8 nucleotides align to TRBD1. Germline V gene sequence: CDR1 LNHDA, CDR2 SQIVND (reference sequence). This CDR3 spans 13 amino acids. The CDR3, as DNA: TGTGCCAGTTCGGACAGGGCGTCGGATACGCGGTATTTT. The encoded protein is CASSDRASDTRYF.

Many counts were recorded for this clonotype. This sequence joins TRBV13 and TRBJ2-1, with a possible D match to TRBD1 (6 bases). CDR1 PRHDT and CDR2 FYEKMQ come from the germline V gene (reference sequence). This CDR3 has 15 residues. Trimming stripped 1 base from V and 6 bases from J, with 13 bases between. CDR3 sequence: CASSLVATGLNEQFF. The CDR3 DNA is TGTGCCAGCAGCTTAGTGGCGACAGGCCTCAATGAGCAGTTCTTC.

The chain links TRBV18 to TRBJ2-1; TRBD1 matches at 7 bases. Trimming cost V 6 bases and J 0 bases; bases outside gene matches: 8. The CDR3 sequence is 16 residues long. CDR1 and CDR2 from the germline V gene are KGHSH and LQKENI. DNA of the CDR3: TGTGCCAGCTCCCGTACAGGGGCCAGCTCCTACAATGAGCAGTTCTTC. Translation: CASSRTGASSYNEQFF.